Sequencing of this T cell receptor (beta chain) was carried out in a study of identical twins. Study-wide points: Among beta out-of-frame sequences, excess sharing between twins appeared weaker. The models gave estimates that fell short of the out-of-frame TCR alpha sharing seen in monozygotic twins.

Healthy Caucasian donors formed the entire cohort. Template switching supplied a universal primer site; unique molecular identifiers were carried on the cDNA. TCRdb analysed the 5' RACE reads with MiXCR anew, one entry per CDR3 protein. The data show 350,000 to 450,000 distinct CDR3 sequences, around a sixth seen once. The CDR3 extends over 15 amino acids. The V and J ends lost 6 bases and 3 bases, in that order; junction bases with no gene match: 6. From germline, CDR1 is SNHLY and CDR2 FYNNEI. There are many counts of this clonotype. The antigen remains undetermined. The TCR sequence derives from a man aged 50 to 60 in good health. The specimen sequenced was naive T cells sorted from blood. The genes are TRBV2 and TRBJ2-7; 12 nucleotides agree with TRBD2. CDR3 sequence (DNA): TGTGCCAGCAGGGGGACTAGCGGGTTCAACTACGAGCAGTACTTC. Translated: CASRGTSGFNYEQYF.